The present T cell receptor beta chain was sequenced within a study of CD8+CD57+ T cells in acquired aplastic anemia. With regard to this clonotype: Its target is unknown.

The study's findings and limits: Shared by patients and controls, 25 to 30 CD8+ CDR3s were abundant in patients. Between patients and controls, CD8+ Simpson's diversity did not vary significantly.

Germline CDR1 reads SEHNR; CDR2 reads FQNEAQ (reference sequence). Trimming took off 1 base at V and 12 bases at J, with 21 bases between the two ends. The CDR3 contains 15 residues. All patients picked for sequencing had shown, by flow cytometry, an expansion of CD8+CD57+ cells. TCR beta VDJ and CDR3 profiles were obtained from a genomic DNA template. TCRdb called the reads again in MiXCR, with one record for every CDR3 protein. The sample lists hundreds of thousands of distinct CDR3 sequences; roughly 34% were seen once. The source of this sequence is a human donor with aplastic anemia. Sequences were obtained from sorted CD4+, CD8+, or CD8+CD57+ T cells (not recorded which) from PBMCs. The V and J genes are TRBV7-9 and TRBJ1-2; D ambiguous. This chain's CDR3 is CASSLVDRPFEGHTF. DNA for the CDR3: TGTGCCAGCAGCTTAGTCGATCGACCGTTCGAGGGCCACACCTTC.